This TCR beta chain emerged from a study of blood T cell repertoires in COVID-19. Overall study context: Both acute and convalescent COVID-19 samples were obtained from the United States, Italy and Spain. The cDNA or gDNA used as material had been derived from T cells, B-cell-depleted T cells, or PBMCs.

Germline values: CDR1 LGHDT, CDR2 YNNKEL (reference sequence). This CDR3 has 13 amino acids. V gave up 4 bases and J gave up 4 bases, with 10 bases separating them. This clone was observed a single time. Original processing notes: Amplified reference gene primers provided the basis for estimating nucleated cell counts. Sequencing was performed with immunoSEQ multiplex PCR; in TCRdb, only in-frame clones are kept and a portion is missing. The V and J calls and clone size come from that table; D and trimming were worked out from the DNA. The table has approximately 91,000 clones, about 77% seen once. This clonotype was obtained from a woman aged 80 or over with acute or convalescent COVID-19. Material: peripheral blood. The gene calls are TRBV3-1 (or the pseudogene TRBV3-2) and TRBJ2-5; tentative D call: TRBD2 (5 bases). For the CDR3, the DNA is TGTGCCAGCAGCCGCGGGTCAGGAGAGACCCAGTACTTC. Residues: CASSRGSGETQYF.